What follows are 16 T cell receptor beta chains derived from one specimen sequenced in a study of T cell repertoires in cytomegalovirus infection. No antigen has been assigned to these receptors. MiXCR, applied by TCRdb to the reads, yields one record per CDR3 protein. The sample lists roughly 730,000 distinct CDR3 sequences, 30% to 35% seen once, with roughly 20% in the top ten. The specimen was cultured PBMCs, collected from culture after CMV antigen stimulation. These receptors originate from a human donor in good health (CMV status not recorded). Some clones in this sample may be carry-over from other donors' samples.

This clonotype was picked up a small number of times. V is TRBV7-8 and J is TRBJ2-3; D gene unclear. Trimming left V 3 bases short and J 6 bases short, with 7 bases between. Per the germline V gene, CDR1 is SGHVS and CDR2 is FQNEAQ. This CDR3 region has 12 residues. The CDR3 nucleotides are TGTGCCAGCAGCTTCCAAGCGGATACGCAGTATTTT. This encodes CASSFQADTQYF.

This clonotype was counted many times. V gene TRBV7-2 combines with J gene TRBJ1-1; 8 bases line up with TRBD1. V dropped 5 bases and J dropped 1; count of bases not matched to a gene: 6. In germline, CDR1 is SGHTA, CDR2 FQGNSA. This CDR3 spans 15 amino acids. Here the CDR3 reads CASSPTGASNTEAFF. DNA of the CDR3: TGTGCCAGCAGCCCGACAGGGGCTTCGAACACTGAAGCTTTCTTT.

The V call is TRBV5-1, the J call TRBJ2-7; D not certain. V lost 2 bases and J 8 bases, leaving 17 bases between the germline ends. The CDR3 consists of 14 residues. Germline-derived CDR1 and CDR2 are SGHRS and YFSETQ. The chain's CDR3 is CASSFTSKPTKQYF. CDR3 nucleotide sequence: TGCGCCAGCAGCTTTACAAGCAAACCTACGAAGCAGTACTTC.

The rearrangement links TRBV20-1 to TRBJ2-1; perhaps TRBD2 as D (7 bases). Between the trimmed V and J ends, which lost 3 bases and 6 bases, there was a span of 15 bases. The CDR3 length is 14 residues. Germline V gives CDR1 DFQATT, CDR2 SNEGSKA (reference sequence). DNA for the CDR3: TGCAGTGCTAGGAAGGCGGGGGCCCCCAATGAGCAGTTCTTC. Translation: CSARKAGAPNEQFF.

This clonotype was observed a few times. The gene calls are TRBV12-3 or TRBV12-4 and TRBJ1-1; D unresolved. Trimming cost V 3 bases and J 0 bases, with 8 bases left between them. This CDR3 is built from 14 residues. In nucleotides, the CDR3 is TGTGCCAGCAGTTTCTGGGCCCTGAACACTGAAGCTTTCTTT. Translated: CASSFWALNTEAFF.

The chain joins TRBV20-1 to TRBJ1-1, with 9 bases fitting TRBD1. The germline V gene encodes CDR1 DFQATT and CDR2 SNEGSKA (reference sequence). The V segment lost 6 bases and the J segment 2 bases; nucleotides outside the gene matches: 7. The CDR3 totals 14 residues. The CDR3 protein is CSAPGQGGNTEAFF. The CDR3 DNA reads as TGCAGTGCCCCGGGACAGGGAGGAAACACTGAAGCTTTCTTT.

This clonotype was recorded at least ten times. This rearrangement joins TRBV7-2 to TRBJ2-7, with 7 bases fitting TRBD2. The CDR3 runs to 17 residues. Germline V gene lookup returns CDR1 SGHTA and CDR2 FQGNSA. V dropped 6 bases and J dropped 3; count of bases not matched to a gene: 17. The DNA for the CDR3 is TGTGCCAGCAGTCCAGGTACGGCGGGGGTGCCTAGCTACGAGCAGTACTTC. It encodes CASSPGTAGVPSYEQYF.

The chain joins TRBV28 to TRBJ1-3; D call uncertain. This CDR3 region has 14 residues. Trimming shortened V by 5 bases and J by 5 bases, and 13 bases separated the two germline ends. Germline V gives CDR1 MDHEN, CDR2 SYDVKM. The CDR3 coding sequence is TGTGCCAGCAGTGGGCCGGTTGAGCGAAACACCATATATTTT. The encoded protein is CASSGPVERNTIYF.

As DNA, the CDR3 is TGTGCCATCCTAGATCCGGAAGCCAACGGCGCAGATACGCAGTATTTT. It codes for CAILDPEANGADTQYF. The chain couples TRBV2 to TRBJ2-3, with no clear D. Looked up from germline, CDR1 is SNHLY and CDR2 is FYNNEI. The CDR3 spans 16 residues. Trimming left V 10 bases short and J 4 bases short, with 24 bases between.

Remarks on this clonotype: The junction departs from the called germline gene at one end, perhaps through a read error. The V and J genes are TRBV10-3 and TRBJ2-7; 9 bases align to TRBD1. From germline, CDR1 is ENHRY and CDR2 SYGVKD. The CDR3 covers 14 residues. The CDR3 DNA sequence: TGTGACATCAGTGAGGGACAGGGACTTCGCGAGCAGTACTTC. Translated: CDISEGQGLREQYF.

The rearrangement uses TRBV18 and TRBJ2-7; 9 bases line up with TRBD2. This CDR3 has 14 residues. The V gene's germline CDR1 is KGHSH and CDR2 LQKENI. The V and J ends lost 3 bases and 6 bases, in that order; junction bases with no gene match: 6. This CDR3 is CASSPMASGAEQYF. CDR3 DNA sequence: TGTGCCAGCTCACCCATGGCTAGCGGGGCCGAGCAGTACTTC. The whole variable domain, filled in from reference TRBV18 and TRBJ2-7, reads NAGVMQNPRHLVRRRGQEARLRCSPMKGHSHVYWYRQLPEEGLKFMVYLQKENIIDESGMPKERFSAEFPKEGPSILRIQQVVRGDSAAYFCASSPMASGAEQYFGPGTRLTVT.

The J gene is TRBJ2-1, the V gene TRBV28; 8 nucleotides agree with TRBD1. The germline gives CDR1 MDHEN, CDR2 SYDVKM. V was pared by 4 bases and J by 6 bases, with 11 bases of the junction left unmatched. This CDR3 region has 16 residues. The CDR3 region is CASSWYRDRPLNEQFF. The CDR3 region has the DNA TGTGCCAGCAGTTGGTACCGGGACAGGCCGCTCAATGAGCAGTTCTTC.

The rearrangement uses TRBV7-6 and TRBJ2-7; D is unclear. The germline V gene encodes CDR1 SGHVS and CDR2 FNYEAQ. The CDR3 is 15 amino acids. V lost 3 bases and J 4 bases, leaving 16 bases between the germline ends. CDR3 sequence: CASSFFTGPLYEQYF. CDR3 nucleotides: TGTGCCAGCAGCTTCTTTACCGGGCCCTTATACGAGCAGTACTTC. The full variable domain, completed using reference TRBV7-6 and TRBJ2-7, is GAGVSQSPRYKVTKRGQDVALRCDPISGHVSLYWYRQALGQGPEFLTYFNYEAQQDKSGLPNDRFSAERPEGSISTLTIQRTEQRDSAMYRCASSFFTGPLYEQYFGPGTRLTVT.

V gene TRBV20-1 combines with J gene TRBJ2-1, with 9 positions matching TRBD2. The CDR3 is made up of 19 amino acids. The V and J ends lost 0 bases and 0 bases, in that order; junction bases with no gene match: 12. Per the germline V gene, CDR1 is DFQATT and CDR2 is SNEGSKA (reference sequence). CDR3 coding DNA: TGCAGTGCTAGAGACCCCCTTAGGACTAGCGTCTACTCCTACAATGAGCAGTTCTTC. As protein: CSARDPLRTSVYSYNEQFF.

This clonotype occurred many times. This chain uses TRBV7-2 with TRBJ2-4, with 8 bases lining up with TRBD2. The CDR3 consists of 19 residues. V dropped 1 base and J dropped 2; count of bases not matched to a gene: 13. Germline CDR1 is SGHTA and CDR2 is FQGNSA. This CDR3 reads CASSLGLAGRRLSKNIQYF. In nucleotides, the CDR3 is TGTGCCAGCAGCTTAGGGCTAGCGGGTAGGAGGTTGTCCAAAAACATTCAGTACTTC.

This clonotype was counted between two and nine times. This chain connects TRBV18 to TRBJ2-1; no clear D. Germline values: CDR1 KGHSH, CDR2 LQKENI. V dropped 7 bases and J dropped 4 bases, with 5 bases sitting between them. The CDR3 contains 11 residues. The CDR3 loop reads CASFLYNEQFF. In nucleotides, the CDR3 is TGTGCCAGCTTCTTATACAATGAGCAGTTCTTC.